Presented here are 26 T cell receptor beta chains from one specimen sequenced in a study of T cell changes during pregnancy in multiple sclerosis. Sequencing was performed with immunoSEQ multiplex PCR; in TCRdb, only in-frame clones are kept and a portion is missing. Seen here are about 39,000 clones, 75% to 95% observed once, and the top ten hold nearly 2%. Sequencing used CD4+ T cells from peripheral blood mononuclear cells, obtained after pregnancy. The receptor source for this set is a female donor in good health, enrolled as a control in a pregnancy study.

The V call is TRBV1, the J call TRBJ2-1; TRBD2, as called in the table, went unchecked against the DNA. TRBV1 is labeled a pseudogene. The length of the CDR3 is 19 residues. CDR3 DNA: TGCACCAGCAGCCAAGAAAAGATCGGGGGAGTGAGCTCCTACAATGAGCAGTTCTTC. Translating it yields CTSSQEKIGGVSSYNEQFF.

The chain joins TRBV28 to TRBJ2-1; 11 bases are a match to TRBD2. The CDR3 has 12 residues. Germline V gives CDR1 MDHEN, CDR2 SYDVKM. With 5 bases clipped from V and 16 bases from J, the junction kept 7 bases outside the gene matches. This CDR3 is CASSGGTSGPFF. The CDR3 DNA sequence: TGTGCCAGCAGTGGGGGGACTAGCGGCCCTTTCTTC.

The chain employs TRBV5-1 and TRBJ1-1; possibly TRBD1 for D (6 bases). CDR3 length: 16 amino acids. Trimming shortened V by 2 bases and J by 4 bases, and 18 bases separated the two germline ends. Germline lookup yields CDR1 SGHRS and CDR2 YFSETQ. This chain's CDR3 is CASSFGGTLGGTEAFF. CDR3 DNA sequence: TGCGCCAGCAGCTTTGGTGGGACCTTAGGGGGCACTGAAGCTTTCTTT.

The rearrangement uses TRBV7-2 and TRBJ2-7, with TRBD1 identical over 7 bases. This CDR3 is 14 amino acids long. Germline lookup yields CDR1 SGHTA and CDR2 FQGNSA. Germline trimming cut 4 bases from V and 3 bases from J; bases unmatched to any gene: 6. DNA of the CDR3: TGTGCCAGCAGCTCCGACAGGGTTGGCTACGAGCAGTACTTC. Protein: CASSSDRVGYEQYF.

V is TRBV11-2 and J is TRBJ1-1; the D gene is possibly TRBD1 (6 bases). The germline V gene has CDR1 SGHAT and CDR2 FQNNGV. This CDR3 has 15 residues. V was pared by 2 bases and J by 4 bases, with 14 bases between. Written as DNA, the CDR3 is TGTGCCAGCAGCTTATATGGGGGCCCAGGCACTGAAGCTTTCTTT. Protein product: CASSLYGGPGTEAFF.

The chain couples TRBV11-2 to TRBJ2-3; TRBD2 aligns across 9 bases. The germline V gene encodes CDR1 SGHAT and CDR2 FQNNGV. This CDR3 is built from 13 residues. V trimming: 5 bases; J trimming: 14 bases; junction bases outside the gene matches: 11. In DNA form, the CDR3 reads TGTGCCAGCAGCCGTGGAGTAGCGGGGGTAGCGTATTTT. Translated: CASSRGVAGVAYF.

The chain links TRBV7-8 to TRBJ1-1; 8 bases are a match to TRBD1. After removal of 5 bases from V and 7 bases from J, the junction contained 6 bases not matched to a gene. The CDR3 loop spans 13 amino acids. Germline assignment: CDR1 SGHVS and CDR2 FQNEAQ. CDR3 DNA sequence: TGTGCCAGCAGCACCCACAGGGGGGGTGAAGCTTTCTTT. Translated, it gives CASSTHRGGEAFF. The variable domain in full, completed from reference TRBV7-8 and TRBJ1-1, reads GAGVSQSPRYKVAKRGQDVALRCDPISGHVSLFWYQQALGQGPEFLTYFQNEAQLDKSGLPSDRFFAERPEGSVSTLKIQRTQQEDSAVYLCASSTHRGGEAFFGQGTRLTVV.

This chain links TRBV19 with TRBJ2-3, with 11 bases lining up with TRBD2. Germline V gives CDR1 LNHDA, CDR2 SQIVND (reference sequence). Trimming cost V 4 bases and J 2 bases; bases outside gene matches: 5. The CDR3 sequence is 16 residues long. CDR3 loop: CASSRTSGLYTDTQYF. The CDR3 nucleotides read TGTGCCAGTAGTAGGACTAGCGGGCTATACACAGATACGCAGTATTTT.

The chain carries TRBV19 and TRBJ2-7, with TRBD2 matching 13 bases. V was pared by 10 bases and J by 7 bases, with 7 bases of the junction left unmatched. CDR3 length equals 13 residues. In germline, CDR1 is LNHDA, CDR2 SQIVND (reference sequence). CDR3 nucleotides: TGTGCCACAGGACTAGCGGGAGATGGTGAGCAGTACTTC. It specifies CATGLAGDGEQYF.

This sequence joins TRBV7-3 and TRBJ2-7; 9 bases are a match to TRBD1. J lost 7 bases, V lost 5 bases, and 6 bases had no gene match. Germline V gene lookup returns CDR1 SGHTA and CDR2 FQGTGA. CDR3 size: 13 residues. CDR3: CASSINRGREQYF. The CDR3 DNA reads TGTGCCAGCAGCATCAACAGGGGGCGGGAGCAGTACTTC.

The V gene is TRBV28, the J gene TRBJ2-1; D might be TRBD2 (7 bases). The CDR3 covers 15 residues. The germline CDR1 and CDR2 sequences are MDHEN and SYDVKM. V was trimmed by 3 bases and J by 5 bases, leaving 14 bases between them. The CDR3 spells CASSFFGGADNEQFF. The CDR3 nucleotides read TGTGCCAGCAGTTTCTTTGGGGGGGCCGACAATGAGCAGTTCTTC.

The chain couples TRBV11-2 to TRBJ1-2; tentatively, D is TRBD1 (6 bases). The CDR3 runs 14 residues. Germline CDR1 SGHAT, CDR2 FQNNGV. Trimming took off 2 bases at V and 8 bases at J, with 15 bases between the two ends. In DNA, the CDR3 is TGTGCCAGCAGCTTAACAGGACAGTTTAAAGGCTACACCTTC. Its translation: CASSLTGQFKGYTF. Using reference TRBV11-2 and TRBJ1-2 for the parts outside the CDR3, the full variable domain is EAGVAQSPRYKIIEKRQSVAFWCNPISGHATLYWYQQILGQGPKLLIQFQNNGVVDDSQLPKDRFSAERLKGVDSTLKIQPAKLEDSAVYLCASSLTGQFKGYTFGSGTRLTVV.

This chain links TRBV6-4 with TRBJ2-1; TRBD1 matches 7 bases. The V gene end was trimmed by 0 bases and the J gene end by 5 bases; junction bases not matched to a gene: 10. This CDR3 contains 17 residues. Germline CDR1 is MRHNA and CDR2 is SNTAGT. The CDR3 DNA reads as TGTGCCAGCAGTGACTCGACCCGGACAGGCTTTAACAATGAGCAGTTCTTC. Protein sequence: CASSDSTRTGFNNEQFF.

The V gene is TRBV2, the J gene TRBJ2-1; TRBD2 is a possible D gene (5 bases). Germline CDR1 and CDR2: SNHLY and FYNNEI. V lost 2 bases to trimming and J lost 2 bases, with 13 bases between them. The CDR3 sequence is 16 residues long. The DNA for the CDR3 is TGTGCCAGCAGTGAACGTGGGAGAGGGACCTACAATGAGCAGTTCTTC. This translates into CASSERGRGTYNEQFF.

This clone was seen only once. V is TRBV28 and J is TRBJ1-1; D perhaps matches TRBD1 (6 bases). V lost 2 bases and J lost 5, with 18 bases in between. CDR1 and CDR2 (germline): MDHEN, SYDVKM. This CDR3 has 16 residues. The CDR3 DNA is TGTGCCAGCAGTTTAGGGTTAGGGGGTATGGATACTGAAGCTTTCTTT. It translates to CASSLGLGGMDTEAFF.

Here the CDR3 reads CAWKTTSPYEQYF. The CDR3 nucleotides read TGTGCCTGGAAGACTACCAGCCCCTACGAGCAGTACTTC. The rearrangement uses TRBV30 and TRBJ2-7, with D possibly matching TRBD2 (5 bases). The CDR3 consists of 13 residues. The V gene's germline CDR1 is GTSNPN and CDR2 SVGIG (reference sequence). Deletions cut 4 bases from V and 2 bases from J, with 12 bases between.

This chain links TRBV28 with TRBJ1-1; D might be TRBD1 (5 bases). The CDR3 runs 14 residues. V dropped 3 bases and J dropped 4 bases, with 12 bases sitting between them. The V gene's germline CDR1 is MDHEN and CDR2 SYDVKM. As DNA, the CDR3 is TGTGCCAGCAGTTTGGGGGGACGGTTCACTGAAGCTTTCTTT. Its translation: CASSLGGRFTEAFF.

CDR3 nucleotide sequence: TGCGCCAGCAGCCTGGGGACAGCCGAAAAACTGTTTTTT. It is translated as CASSLGTAEKLFF. V is TRBV5-1 and J is TRBJ1-4; 7 bases map to TRBD1. This CDR3 is built from 13 residues. Germline trimming cut 4 bases from V and 8 bases from J; bases unmatched to any gene: 5. Germline lookup yields CDR1 SGHRS and CDR2 YFSETQ.

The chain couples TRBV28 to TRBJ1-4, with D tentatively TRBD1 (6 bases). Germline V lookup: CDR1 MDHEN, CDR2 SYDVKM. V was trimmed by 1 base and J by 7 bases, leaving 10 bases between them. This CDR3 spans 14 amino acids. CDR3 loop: CASSLSGVGEKLFF. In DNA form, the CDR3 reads TGTGCCAGCAGTTTATCAGGGGTCGGTGAAAAACTGTTTTTT. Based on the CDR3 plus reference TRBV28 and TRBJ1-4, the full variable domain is DVKVTQSSRYLVKRTGEKVFLECVQDMDHENMFWYRQDPGLGLRLIYFSYDVKMKEKGDIPEGYSVSREKKERFSLILESASTNQTSMYLCASSLSGVGEKLFFGSGTQLSVL.

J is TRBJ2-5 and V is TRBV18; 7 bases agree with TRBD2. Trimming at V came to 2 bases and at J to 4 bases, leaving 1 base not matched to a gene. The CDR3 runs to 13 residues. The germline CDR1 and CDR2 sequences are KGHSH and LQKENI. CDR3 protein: CASSPGGGETQYF. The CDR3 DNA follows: TGTGCCAGCTCACCAGGCGGGGGAGAGACCCAGTACTTC.

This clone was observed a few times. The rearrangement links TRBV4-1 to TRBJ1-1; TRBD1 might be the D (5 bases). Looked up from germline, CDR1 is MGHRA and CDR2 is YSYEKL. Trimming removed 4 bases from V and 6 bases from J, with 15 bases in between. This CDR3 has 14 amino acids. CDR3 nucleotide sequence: TGCGCCAGCAGCCTCGAGAGGCGGGGCTCTGAAGCTTTCTTT. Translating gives CASSLERRGSEAFF.

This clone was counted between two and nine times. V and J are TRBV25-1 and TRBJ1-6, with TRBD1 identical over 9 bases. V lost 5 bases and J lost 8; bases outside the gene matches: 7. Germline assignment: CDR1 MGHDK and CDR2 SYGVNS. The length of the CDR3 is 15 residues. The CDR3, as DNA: TGTGCCAGCAGTAAATCTGGGACAGGGTATTCACCCCTCCACTTT. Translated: CASSKSGTGYSPLHF. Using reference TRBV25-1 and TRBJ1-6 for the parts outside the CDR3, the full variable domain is EADIYQTPRYLVIGTGKKITLECSQTMGHDKMYWYQQDPGMELHLIHYSYGVNSTEKGDLSSESTVSRIRTEHFPLTLESARPSHTSQYLCASSKSGTGYSPLHFGNGTRLTVT.

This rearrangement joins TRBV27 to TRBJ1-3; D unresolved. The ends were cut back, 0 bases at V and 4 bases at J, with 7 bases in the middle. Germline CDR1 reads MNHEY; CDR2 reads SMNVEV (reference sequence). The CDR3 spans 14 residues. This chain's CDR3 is CASSLSATGNTIYF. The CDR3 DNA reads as TGTGCCAGCAGTTTATCGGCCACAGGAAACACCATATATTTT.

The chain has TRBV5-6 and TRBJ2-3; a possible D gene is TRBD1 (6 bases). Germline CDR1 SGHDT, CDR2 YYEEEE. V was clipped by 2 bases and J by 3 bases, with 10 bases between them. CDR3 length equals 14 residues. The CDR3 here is CASSFGRGTDTQYF. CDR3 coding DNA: TGTGCCAGCAGCTTTGGCAGGGGTACAGATACGCAGTATTTT.

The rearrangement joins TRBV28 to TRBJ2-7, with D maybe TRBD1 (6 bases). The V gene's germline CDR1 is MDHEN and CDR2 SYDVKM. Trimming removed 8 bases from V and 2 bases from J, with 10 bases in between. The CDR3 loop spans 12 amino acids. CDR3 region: CASRGGTYEQYF. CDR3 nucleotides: TGTGCCAGCCGAGGGGGAACCTACGAGCAGTACTTC.

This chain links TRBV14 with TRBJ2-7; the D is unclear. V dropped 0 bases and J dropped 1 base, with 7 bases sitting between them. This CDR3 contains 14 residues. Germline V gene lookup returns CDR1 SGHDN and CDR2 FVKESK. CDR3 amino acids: CASSQDLVSYEQYF. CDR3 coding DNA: TGTGCCAGCAGCCAAGATCTAGTTTCCTACGAGCAGTACTTC.